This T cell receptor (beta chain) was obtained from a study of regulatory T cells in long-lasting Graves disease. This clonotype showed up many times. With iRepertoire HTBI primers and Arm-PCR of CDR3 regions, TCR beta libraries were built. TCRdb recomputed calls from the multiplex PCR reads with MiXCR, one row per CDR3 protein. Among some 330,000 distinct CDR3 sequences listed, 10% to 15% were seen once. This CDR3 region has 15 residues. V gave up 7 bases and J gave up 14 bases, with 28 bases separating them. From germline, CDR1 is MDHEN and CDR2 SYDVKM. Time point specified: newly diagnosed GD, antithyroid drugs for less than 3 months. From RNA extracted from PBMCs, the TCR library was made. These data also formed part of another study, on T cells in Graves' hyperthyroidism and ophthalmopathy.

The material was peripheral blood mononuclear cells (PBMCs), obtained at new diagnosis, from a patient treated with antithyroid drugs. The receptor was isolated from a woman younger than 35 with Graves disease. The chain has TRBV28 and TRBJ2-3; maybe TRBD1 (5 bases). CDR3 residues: CASIPKVIVGPRRYF. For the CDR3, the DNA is TGTGCCAGCATCCCTAAGGTTATTGTGGGGCCTCGGCGGTATTTT. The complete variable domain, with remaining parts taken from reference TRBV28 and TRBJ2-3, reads DVKVTQSSRYLVKRTGEKVFLECVQDMDHENMFWYRQDPGLGLRLIYFSYDVKMKEKGDIPEGYSVSREKKERFSLILESASTNQTSMYLCASIPKVIVGPRRYFGPGTRLTVL.